Listed below are T cell receptor beta chains from one sample, sequenced in a study of radiotherapy plus CTLA-4 blockade in lung cancer. Data came from immunoSEQ multiplex PCR; TCRdb stores just in-frame clones and leaves some out. This sample has about 110,000 clones, with more than 75% found just once. The sample here was peripheral blood, taken from a patient treated with radiotherapy plus ipilimumab. Receptors originate from a human donor with non-small cell lung cancer that progressed on radiotherapy plus ipilimumab. Some clones in this sample may be carry-over from other donors' samples. Both conserved end residues are part of each CDR3. D genes are given only for firm matches. Clone size is stated in some rows and not others, as once, few, many or a class when expanded.

>.|TRBV4-2|TRBJ2-2|.
CASSQRGTGELFF
TGTGCCAGCAGTCAAAGGGGCACCGGGGAGCTGTTTTTT
>.|TRBV4-3|TRBJ1-6|TRBD1
CASSQTLDRNSPLHF
TGCGCCAGCAGCCAAACCCTGGACAGGAATTCACCCCTCCACTTT
>.|TRBV28|TRBJ2-3|TRBD1
CASTKLGTASTDTQYF
TGTGCCAGCACTAAACTCGGGACAGCGAGCACAGATACGCAGTATTTT
>.|TRBV29-1|TRBJ2-7|.
CSVALSYEQYF
TGCAGCGTGGCCCTGTCCTACGAGCAGTACTTC
>.|TRBV11-2|TRBJ2-1|.
CASSSSRGNEQFF
TGTGCCAGCAGCTCTTCCAGGGGTAATGAGCAGTTCTTC
>once|TRBV5-5|TRBJ1-4|TRBD1
CASSVTGAGEKLFF
TGTGCCAGCAGCGTGACAGGGGCGGGTGAAAAACTGTTTTTT
>.|TRBV19|TRBJ1-2|.
CASSIDLEHYGYTF
TGTGCCAGTAGTATAGACCTGGAGCACTATGGCTACACCTTC
>.|TRBV4-1|TRBJ1-4|.
CASSQDPTTSEKLFF
TGCGCCAGCAGCCAAGATCCGACAACTAGTGAAAAACTGTTTTTT
>few|TRBV14|TRBJ2-7|.
CASSRISEQYF
TGTGCCAGCAGCCGGATCAGTGAGCAGTACTTC
>.|TRBV6-5|TRBJ1-1|TRBD1
CASATNGAGTGEAFF
TGTGCCAGCGCAACCAACGGGGCCGGGACAGGGGAAGCTTTCTTT
>.|TRBV27|TRBJ2-5|TRBD1
CASSGGQGQETQYF
TGTGCCAGCAGTGGGGGACAGGGGCAAGAGACCCAGTACTTC
>.|TRBV19|TRBJ1-4|.
CASNPRQGSNEKLFF
TGTGCCAGTAACCCCAGGCAGGGGTCTAATGAAAAACTGTTTTTT
>.|TRBV4-1|TRBJ2-5|TRBD2
CASSAGLAGGPEGTQYF
TGCGCCAGCAGTGCGGGACTAGCGGGGGGTCCGGAAGGGACCCAGTACTTC
>.|TRBV6-6|TRBJ1-5|.
CASSPDGYSNQPQHF
TGTGCCAGCAGTCCGGACGGTTATAGCAATCAGCCCCAGCATTTT